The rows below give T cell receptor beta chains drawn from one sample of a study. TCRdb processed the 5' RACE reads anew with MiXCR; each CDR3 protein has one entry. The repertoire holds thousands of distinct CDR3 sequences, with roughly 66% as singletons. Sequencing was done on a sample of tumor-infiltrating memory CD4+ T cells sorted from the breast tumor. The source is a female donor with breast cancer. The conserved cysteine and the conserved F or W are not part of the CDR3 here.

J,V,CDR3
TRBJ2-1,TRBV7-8,ASSLDAQQGWQF
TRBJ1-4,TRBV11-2,ASSDPVGSNEKLF
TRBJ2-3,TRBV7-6,ASSGAGIGTDTQY
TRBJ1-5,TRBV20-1,SAKQIGNQPQH
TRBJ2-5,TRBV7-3,ASSRAGETQY
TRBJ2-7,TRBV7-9,ASSLSWSEQY
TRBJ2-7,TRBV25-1,ASGESTSGTSSYEQY
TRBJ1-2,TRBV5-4,ASSSGRNYGYT
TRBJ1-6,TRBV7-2,ASSFRDGNSPLH
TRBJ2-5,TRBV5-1,ASSFWTGETQY
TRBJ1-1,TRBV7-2,ASSLGQIDMNTEAF
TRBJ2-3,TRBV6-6,ASRLDYTDTQY
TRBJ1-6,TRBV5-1,AGSLVSENSPLH
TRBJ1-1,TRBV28,ASSLGQGWTEAF
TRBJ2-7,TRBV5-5,ASSQGQGAAYEQY
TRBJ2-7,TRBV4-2,ASSQEGTSGAYEQY